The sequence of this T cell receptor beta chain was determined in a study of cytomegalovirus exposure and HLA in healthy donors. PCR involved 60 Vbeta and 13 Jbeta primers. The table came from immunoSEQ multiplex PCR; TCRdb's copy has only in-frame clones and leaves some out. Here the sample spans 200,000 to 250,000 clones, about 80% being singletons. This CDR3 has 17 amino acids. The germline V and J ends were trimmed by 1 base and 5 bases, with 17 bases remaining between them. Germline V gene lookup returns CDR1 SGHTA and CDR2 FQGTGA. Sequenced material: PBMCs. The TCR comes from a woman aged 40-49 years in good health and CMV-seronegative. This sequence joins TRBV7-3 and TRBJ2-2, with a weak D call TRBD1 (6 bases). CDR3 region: CASSLRGRQAGTGELFF. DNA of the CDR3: TGTGCCAGCAGCTTAAGGGGCCGACAGGCAGGAACCGGGGAGCTGTTTTTT.